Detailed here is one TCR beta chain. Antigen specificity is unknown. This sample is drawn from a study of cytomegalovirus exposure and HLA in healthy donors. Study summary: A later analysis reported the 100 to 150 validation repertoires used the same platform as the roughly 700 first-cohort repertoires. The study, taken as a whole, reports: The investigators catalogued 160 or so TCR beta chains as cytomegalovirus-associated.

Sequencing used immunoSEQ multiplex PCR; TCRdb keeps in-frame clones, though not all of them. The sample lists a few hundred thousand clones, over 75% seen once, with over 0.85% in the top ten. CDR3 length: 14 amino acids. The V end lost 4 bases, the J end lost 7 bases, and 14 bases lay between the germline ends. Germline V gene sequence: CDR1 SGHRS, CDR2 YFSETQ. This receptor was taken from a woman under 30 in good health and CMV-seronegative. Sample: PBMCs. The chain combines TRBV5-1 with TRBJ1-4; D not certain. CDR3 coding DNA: TGCGCCAGCAGCCCTGGATCTGAGCGTGAAAAACTGTTTTTT. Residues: CASSPGSEREKLFF. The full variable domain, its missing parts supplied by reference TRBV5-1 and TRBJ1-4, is KAGVTQTPRYLIKTRGQQVTLSCSPISGHRSVSWYQQTPGQGLQFLFEYFSETQRNKGNFPGRFSGRQFSNSRSEMNVSTLELGDSALYLCASSPGSEREKLFFGSGTQLSVL.